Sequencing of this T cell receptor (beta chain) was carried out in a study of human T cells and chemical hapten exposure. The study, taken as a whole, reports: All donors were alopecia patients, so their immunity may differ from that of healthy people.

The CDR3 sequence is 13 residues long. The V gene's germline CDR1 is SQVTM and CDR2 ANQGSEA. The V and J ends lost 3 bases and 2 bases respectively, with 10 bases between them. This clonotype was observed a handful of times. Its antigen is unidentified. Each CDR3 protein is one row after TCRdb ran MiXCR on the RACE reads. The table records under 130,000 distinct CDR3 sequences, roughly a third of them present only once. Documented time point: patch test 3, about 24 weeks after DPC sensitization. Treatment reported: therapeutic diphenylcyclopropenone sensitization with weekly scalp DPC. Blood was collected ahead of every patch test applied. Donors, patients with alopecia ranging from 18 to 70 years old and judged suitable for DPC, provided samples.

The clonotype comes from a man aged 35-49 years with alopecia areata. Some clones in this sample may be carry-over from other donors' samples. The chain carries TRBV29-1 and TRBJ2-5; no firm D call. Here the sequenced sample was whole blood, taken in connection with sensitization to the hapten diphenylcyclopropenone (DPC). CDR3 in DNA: TGCAGCGTTGATGGTCCAGCACAAGAGACCCAGTACTTC. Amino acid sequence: CSVDGPAQETQYF.